The clone carrying this TCR beta chain came up many times. Its antigen is unknown. TCRdb re-analysed the 5' RACE reads in MiXCR, keeping a single row per CDR3 protein. The table shows more than 65,000 distinct CDR3 sequences, with under 15% occurring only once. This specimen comes from a study of early T cells in non-severe SARS-CoV-2 infection. Looked up from germline, CDR1 is ENHRY and CDR2 is SYGVKD. The CDR3 totals 13 residues. The V gene lost 4 bases and the J gene lost 5 bases, with 6 bases spanning the gap. Study results and limitations: A preference for anti-spike CD8 responses marked VDJdb matching, which missed private and CD4 specificities.

Sequences were obtained from whole blood. The receptor's source is an adult who was a healthcare worker with PCR-confirmed SARS-CoV-2 infection or an uninfected control (not recorded which). V gene TRBV10-3 combines with J gene TRBJ1-6; D not certain. This CDR3 reads CAISGGNNSPLHF. CDR3 bases: TGTGCCATCAGTGGTGGAAATAATTCACCCCTCCACTTT.